This TCR beta chain was captured in a study of cytomegalovirus exposure and HLA in healthy donors. Study-wide points: Reportedly, diagnosis of cytomegalovirus status by the classifier showed high specificity and sensitivity. In a later analysis, TCR beta V- and J-gene trimming was associated with a missense DCLRE1C variant.

Each donor was healthy, and each was a bone marrow donor. The PCR employed 60 Vbeta primers together with 13 Jbeta primers. Only in-frame clones appear in the TCRdb table, and some are missing; sequencing was by immunoSEQ multiplex PCR. The sample holds around 150,000 clones, around four fifths seen once. The CDR3 is 14 amino acids. Germline assignment: CDR1 SGHNT and CDR2 YYREEE (reference sequence). The V segment lost 2 bases and the J segment 8 bases; nucleotides outside the gene matches: 7. This clone was detected once. Its specificity is unknown. This TCR was recovered from a girl aged 2-10 years in good health and CMV-seropositive. The sequencing input was PBMCs. This sequence joins TRBV5-4 and TRBJ2-1, with 7 positions matching TRBD1. CDR3: CASSFRTGTDEQFF. The DNA of the CDR3 is TGTGCCAGCAGCTTCCGGACAGGAACGGATGAGCAGTTCTTC.